Described below is a single TCR beta chain sequence and its context. The entry originates in a study of T cell responses to AZD1222 COVID-19 vaccine. Trimming stripped 0 bases from V and 4 bases from J, with 14 bases between. Germline V gives CDR1 SGHRS, CDR2 YFSETQ. The CDR3 sequence is 15 residues long. Measured with immunoSEQ multiplex PCR; TCRdb has only the in-frame clones, and not every one. The table shows around 140,000 clones, with approximately 90% occurring only once. This clonotype was obtained from an adult who received the AZD1222 COVID-19 vaccine. The specimen was peripheral blood, collected 28 days after the second AZD1222 dose. The gene calls are TRBV5-1 and TRBJ2-7; weak D call: TRBD2 (5 bases). The CDR3, as DNA: TGCGCCAGCAGCTTGGGTTGGGCGGACTCGTACGAGCAGTACTTC. Protein: CASSLGWADSYEQYF.